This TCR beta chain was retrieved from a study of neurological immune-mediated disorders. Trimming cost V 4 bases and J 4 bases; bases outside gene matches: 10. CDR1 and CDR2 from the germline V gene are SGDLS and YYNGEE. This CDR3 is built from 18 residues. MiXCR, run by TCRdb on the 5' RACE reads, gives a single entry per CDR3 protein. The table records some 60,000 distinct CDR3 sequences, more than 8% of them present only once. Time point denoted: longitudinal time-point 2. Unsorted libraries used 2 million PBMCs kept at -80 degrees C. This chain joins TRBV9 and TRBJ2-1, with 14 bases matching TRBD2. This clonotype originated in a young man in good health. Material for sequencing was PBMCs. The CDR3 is CASSTTGTSGRTYNEQFF. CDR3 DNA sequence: TGTGCCAGCAGCACTACCGGGACTAGCGGGAGAACATACAATGAGCAGTTCTTC.